Listed here are 11 T cell receptor beta chains from one sample, sequenced in a study of blood T cells in healthy people across ages. The use of a sample-barcoded 5' primer and a J-beta primer mix characterized a second PCR of roughly 6 to 11 cycles. A single record per CDR3 protein comes from TCRdb applying MiXCR to the 5' RACE reads. There are around 800,000 distinct CDR3 sequences in the sample; around two thirds occur only once, and around a quarter lies in the top ten. The sequenced sample consisted of blood. The origin of the receptors is a man younger than 45 in good health.

V usage is TRBV6-2 or TRBV6-3 and J usage is TRBJ2-4; 7 bases align to TRBD1. Germline V gene lookup returns CDR1 MNHEY and CDR2 SVGEGT. The CDR3 totals 15 residues. The junction had 12 bases not matched to a gene; V was cut back by 6 bases and J by 7 bases. CDR3 nucleotides: TGTGCCAGCAGCCCCCTGGGGCAGGGGGAGAACATTCAGTACTTC. Protein sequence: CASSPLGQGENIQYF.

The chain carries TRBV28 and TRBJ2-7, with TRBD2 identical over 7 bases. The trim removed 5 bases at V and 2 bases at J, leaving 18 bases unmatched. Germline V gives CDR1 MDHEN, CDR2 SYDVKM. This CDR3 is built from 18 residues. As DNA, the CDR3 is TGTGCCAGCAGTCCGATTTTGGGAGGGGACGGTAGCCCCTACGAGCAGTACTTC. It encodes CASSPILGGDGSPYEQYF.

V and J are TRBV25-1 and TRBJ1-2, with 7 bases that match TRBD1. V gave up 3 bases and J gave up 4 bases; unmatched junction bases: 8. Germline V gene data show CDR1 as MGHDK and CDR2 as SYGVNS. There are 15 residues in the CDR3. For the CDR3, the DNA is TGTGCCAGCAGTGACCCAGGGGGGGGATCCTATGGCTACACCTTC. Its translation is CASSDPGGGSYGYTF.

There are a few counts of this clonotype. The gene calls are TRBV6-2 or TRBV6-3 and TRBJ2-5; no clear D. The CDR3 has 15 residues. Germline values: CDR1 MNHEY, CDR2 SVGEGT. V shed 1 base and J shed 5 bases, with 14 bases lying between them. The DNA of the CDR3 is TGTGCCAGCAGTTACTTGGGCCCAACAAGGGAGACCCAGTACTTC. Protein: CASSYLGPTRETQYF.

There are a few counts of this clonotype. The CDR3 protein is CAISDLAGGAFYTDTQYF. The CDR3 DNA is TGTGCCATCAGTGATTTGGCGGGGGGTGCCTTTTACACAGATACGCAGTATTTT. This chain joins TRBV10-3 and TRBJ2-3; 8 bases align to TRBD2. V lost 3 bases, J lost 2 bases, and 13 bases stayed unmatched. CDR1 is ENHRY, CDR2 SYGVKD, per germline. This CDR3 spans 18 amino acids.

The chain combines TRBV6-5 with TRBJ1-6; no firm D call. CDR1 and CDR2 from the germline V gene are MNHEY and SVGAGI. The CDR3 extends over 15 amino acids. V dropped 3 bases and J dropped 7 bases, with 13 bases sitting between them. In DNA, the CDR3 is TGTGCCAGCAGTTATGGTACAAAGGGAAATTCACCCCTCCACTTT. Encoded protein: CASSYGTKGNSPLHF.

V is TRBV14 and J is TRBJ1-2, with D possibly matching TRBD1 (5 bases). Germline V CDR1 and CDR2: SGHDN, FVKESK. V lost 5 bases and J 7 bases, leaving 17 bases between the germline ends. This CDR3 contains 14 residues. The chain's CDR3 is CASSTPGAVGGYTF. The CDR3 coding sequence is TGTGCCAGCAGCACCCCCGGGGCCGTTGGTGGCTACACCTTC.

As DNA, the CDR3 is TGCAGTGCTAGAGATAGGGACTATGGCTACACCTTC. This translates into CSARDRDYGYTF. The chain has TRBV20-1 and TRBJ1-2; no clear D gene. The V end lost 0 bases, the J end lost 3 bases, and 5 bases lay between the germline ends. This CDR3 region has 12 residues. From germline, CDR1 is DFQATT and CDR2 SNEGSKA (reference sequence).

The V gene is TRBV27, the J gene TRBJ2-5, with D perhaps TRBD1 or TRBD2 (5 bases each). Gene TRBJ2-7 matches the end of the DNA better, so the J call may be wrong. The CDR3 is made up of 16 amino acids. CDR1 MNHEY and CDR2 SMNVEV come from the germline V gene (reference sequence). The CDR3 nucleotides are TGTGCCAGCAGACCAATGGGGACCAAAGGGGCCTACGAGCAGTACTTC. As protein: CASRPMGTKGAYEQYF.

The chain recombines TRBV20-1 with TRBJ2-5, with D possibly matching TRBD2 (7 bases). Trimming took 0 bases from V and 7 from J, leaving 21 bases between them. The CDR3 consists of 16 residues. Germline lookup yields CDR1 DFQATT and CDR2 SNEGSKA (reference sequence). CDR3 DNA: TGCAGTGCTAGAGACATTTCGGCGGGGGCAGGTCGGACCCAGTACTTC. Translating gives CSARDISAGAGRTQYF.

A few counts support this clonotype. The chain recombines TRBV20-1 with TRBJ2-4; 7 nucleotides agree with TRBD1. J lost 7 bases, V lost 2 bases, and 11 bases had no gene match. CDR1 is DFQATT, CDR2 SNEGSKA, per germline (reference sequence). This CDR3 has 15 residues. CDR3 amino acids: CSARPFDREWNIQYF. CDR3 DNA sequence: TGCAGTGCTAGACCTTTCGACAGGGAGTGGAACATTCAGTACTTC.